This T cell receptor beta chain was obtained from a study of glioma-infiltrating T cells. Whole-study findings and limits: Tissue and blood shared very few CDR3 sequences. Non-neoplastic patients had below-expected tissue-blood divergence, while all gliomas exceeded expectation.

Germline V gene sequence: CDR1 MNHEY, CDR2 SVGEGT. The length of the CDR3 is 15 residues. V was cut by 5 bases and J by 6 bases, with 17 bases left in between. On this clonotype itself: The antigen remains undetermined. It is likely a read error, because the conserved phenylalanine at the end of the CDR3 is missing.

TCR alpha and beta CDR3 regions were amplified from RNA using iRepertoire nested multiplex PCR. TCRdb re-derived calls from the multiplex PCR reads in MiXCR, one entry per CDR3 protein. The data show about 140,000 distinct CDR3 sequences, 35% to 50% seen once. The V and J genes are TRBV6-2 or TRBV6-3 and TRBJ2-1, with D tentatively TRBD1 or TRBD2 (5 bases each). The material sequenced was glioma tissue, nonneoplastic brain tissue, or PBMCs (not recorded which). The receptor comes from a human donor with low-grade glioma or glioblastoma, undergoing nonglioma brain surgery, or in good health (not recorded which). Written as DNA, the CDR3 is TGTGCCAGCAGTCCGACGCAGGGACCCTGCAATGAGCAGTTCCTC. This gives the protein CASSPTQGPCNEQFL.